Below are 25 T cell receptor beta chains sequenced from a single sample in a study of cytomegalovirus exposure and HLA in healthy donors. The table came from immunoSEQ multiplex PCR; TCRdb's copy has only in-frame clones and leaves some out. The repertoire holds 95,000 to 150,000 clones, with over 75% as singletons. What was sequenced was PBMCs. The receptors derive from a woman aged 25 to 39 in good health and CMV-seronegative.

The genes are TRBV29-1 and TRBJ2-3, with 9 bases identical to TRBD2. Germline V lookup: CDR1 SQVTM, CDR2 ANQGSEA. The CDR3 totals 15 residues. V dropped 6 bases and J dropped 4; count of bases not matched to a gene: 11. CDR3: CSVDPRRGGADTQYF. The DNA of the CDR3 is TGCAGCGTGGACCCGCGGCGGGGGGGGGCAGATACGCAGTATTTT.

This chain joins TRBV7-2 and TRBJ1-2; no reliable D call. The germline gives CDR1 SGHTA, CDR2 FQGNSA. V shed 4 bases and J shed 5 bases, with 17 bases lying between them. This CDR3 comprises 15 residues. The CDR3 loop reads CASSSRVGTQYGYTF. Here the CDR3 DNA reads TGTGCCAGCAGCTCCCGGGTAGGAACTCAATATGGCTACACCTTC. The whole variable domain, filled in from reference TRBV7-2 and TRBJ1-2, reads GAGVSQSPSNKVTEKGKDVELRCDPISGHTALYWYRQSLGQGLEFLIYFQGNSAPDKSGLPSDRFSAERTGGSVSTLTIQRTQQEDSAVYLCASSSRVGTQYGYTFGSGTRLTVV.

The genes are TRBV11-3 and TRBJ1-2, with 11 bases that match TRBD1. The germline V gene has CDR1 SGHNT and CDR2 YENEEA. After removal of 4 bases from V and 8 bases from J, the junction contained 12 bases not matched to a gene. The CDR3 sequence is 16 residues long. CDR3 sequence: CASSSTLDRGLKGYTF. DNA for the CDR3: TGTGCCAGCAGCTCAACCTTGGACAGGGGGCTAAAGGGCTACACCTTC. The variable domain in full, completed from reference TRBV11-3 and TRBJ1-2, reads EAGVVQSPRYKIIEKKQPVAFWCNPISGHNTLYWYLQNLGQGPELLIRYENEEAVDDSQLPKDRFSAERLKGVDSTLKIQPAELGDSAVYLCASSSTLDRGLKGYTFGSGTRLTVV.

This chain links TRBV18 with TRBJ2-5, with a tentative D call TRBD1 (5 bases). The germline V and J ends were trimmed by 5 bases and 2 bases, with 9 bases remaining between them. CDR3 length equals 13 residues. CDR1 is KGHSH and CDR2 is LQKENI in the germline V gene. The CDR3 region is CASSNKGQETQYF. In DNA, the CDR3 is TGTGCCAGCTCAAATAAGGGGCAAGAGACCCAGTACTTC. Full variable domain (rest looked up from reference TRBV18 and TRBJ2-5): NAGVMQNPRHLVRRRGQEARLRCSPMKGHSHVYWYRQLPEEGLKFMVYLQKENIIDESGMPKERFSAEFPKEGPSILRIQQVVRGDSAAYFCASSNKGQETQYFGPGTRLLVL.

The chain is built from TRBV5-4 and TRBJ2-7, with a possible D match to TRBD1 (6 bases). Trimming stripped 6 bases from V and 0 bases from J, with 19 bases between. Germline V gives CDR1 SGHNT, CDR2 YYREEE (reference sequence). The CDR3 is 16 residues long. DNA of the CDR3: TGTGCCAGCACCACCCGAGGGGGTTTGAGCTCCTACGAGCAGTACTTC. Translation gives CASTTRGGLSSYEQYF.

CDR3 in amino acids: CASGFWLSTGELFF. CDR3 in DNA: TGTGCTAGTGGTTTTTGGCTTTCCACCGGGGAGCTGTTTTTT. The gene calls are TRBV12-5 and TRBJ2-2; D gene ambiguous. Deletions cut 3 bases from V and 4 bases from J, with 9 bases between. The CDR3 contains 14 residues. Germline assignment: CDR1 LGHNT and CDR2 FRNRAP.

The rearrangement joins TRBV7-2 to TRBJ2-3, with 8 bases aligning to TRBD2. This CDR3 spans 14 amino acids. The V gene's germline CDR1 is SGHTA and CDR2 FQGNSA. V lost 6 bases and J lost 5; bases outside the gene matches: 7. This CDR3 reads CASRPGLGGDTQYF. The DNA of the CDR3 is TGTGCCAGCAGACCGGGACTAGGGGGAGATACGCAGTATTTT.

The chain links TRBV11-3 to TRBJ2-7, with D possibly being TRBD1 (5 bases). With 3 bases removed from V and 2 bases from J, the gap between germline ends came to 5 bases. CDR3 length: 12 residues. CDR1 is SGHNT, CDR2 YENEEA, per germline. CDR3 bases: TGTGCCAGCAGCTTGACAGCCTACGAGCAGTACTTC. Amino acid sequence: CASSLTAYEQYF.

This rearrangement joins TRBV6-1 to TRBJ1-2; 9 nucleotides agree with TRBD1. Germline V CDR1 and CDR2: MNHNS, SASEGT. This CDR3 contains 16 residues. V dropped 2 bases and J dropped 4; count of bases not matched to a gene: 8. This chain's CDR3 is CASSEIQGARIYGYTF. DNA for the CDR3: TGTGCCAGCAGTGAAATACAGGGGGCGCGGATCTATGGCTACACCTTC.

For the CDR3, the DNA is TGTGCCAGCAGTGCCACAGGGGGCAATTCACCCCTCCACTTT. This gives the protein CASSATGGNSPLHF. The chain links TRBV9 to TRBJ1-6, with 9 bases aligning to TRBD1. The CDR3 covers 14 residues. V shed 5 bases and J 7 bases; nucleotides not matched to a gene: 4. Per germline, CDR1 SGDLS and CDR2 YYNGEE.

Concerning this clone itself: Additional DNA sequences in this sample encode the identical CDR3. The V call is TRBV30, the J call TRBJ1-5; TRBD1 matches 8 bases. Losses at the gene ends were 0 bases for V and 2 bases for J; bases not matched to a gene: 0. Germline V lookup: CDR1 GTSNPN, CDR2 SVGIG (reference sequence). The CDR3 covers 14 residues. CDR3 sequence: CAWSVGQGNQPQHF. Written as DNA, the CDR3 is TGTGCCTGGAGTGTGGGACAGGGCAATCAGCCCCAGCATTTT.

The chain recombines TRBV5-1 with TRBJ2-5; D is possibly TRBD1 (6 bases). V shed 0 bases and J shed 4 bases, with 16 bases lying between them. The CDR3 runs 16 residues. The germline V gene encodes CDR1 SGHRS and CDR2 YFSETQ. CDR3 residues: CASSLADRLGVETQYF. The CDR3 DNA reads TGCGCCAGCAGCTTGGCCGACAGGCTGGGCGTAGAGACCCAGTACTTC.

The chain joins TRBV14 to TRBJ1-2; a weak D match, TRBD1 (6 bases). CDR3 length: 15 amino acids. V dropped 5 bases and J dropped 4 bases, with 17 bases sitting between them. Germline CDR1 is SGHDN and CDR2 is FVKESK. The CDR3 DNA reads TGTGCCAGCAGCACATCAGGGGCCCCTCCCTATGGCTACACCTTC. This encodes CASSTSGAPPYGYTF.

The J gene is TRBJ2-7, the V gene TRBV27, with 9 bases matching TRBD2. V lost 6 bases to trimming and J lost 5 bases; unmatched junction nucleotides: 5. The CDR3 is 13 residues long. Per germline, CDR1 MNHEY and CDR2 SMNVEV (reference sequence). The CDR3 nucleotides read TGTGCCAGCAGGGTAGCGGGGGCTGACGAGCAGTACTTC. Amino acid sequence: CASRVAGADEQYF.

This clone was found a few times. This rearrangement joins TRBV29-1 to TRBJ2-4, with D perhaps TRBD2 (5 bases). CDR1 is SQVTM, CDR2 ANQGSEA, per germline. Between the trimmed V and J ends, which lost 7 bases and 0 bases, there was a span of 13 bases. This CDR3 is built from 14 residues. The CDR3 DNA follows: TGCAGCGCACGGGAAACACTAGCCAAAAACATTCAGTACTTC. It is translated as CSARETLAKNIQYF. Drawing the rest from reference TRBV29-1 and TRBJ2-4, the complete variable domain is SAVISQKPSRDICQRGTSLTIQCQVDSQVTMMFWYRQQPGQSLTLIATANQGSEATYESGFVIDKFPISRPNLTFSTLTVSNMSPEDSSIYLCSARETLAKNIQYFGAGTRLSVL.

This clone has just one count. The chain uses TRBV7-2 and TRBJ2-1; 13 positions agree with TRBD2. Germline assignment: CDR1 SGHTA and CDR2 FQGNSA. The trim removed 2 bases at V and 8 bases at J, leaving 3 bases unmatched. This CDR3 region has 15 residues. CDR3 in DNA: TGTGCCAGCAGCTTACCCGGACTAGCGGGGGATGAGCAGTTCTTC. As protein: CASSLPGLAGDEQFF.

The V call is TRBV5-1, the J call TRBJ2-3; TRBD2 is a possible D gene (6 bases). V lost 4 bases, J lost 2 bases, and 14 bases lay in between. The germline CDR1 and CDR2 sequences are SGHRS and YFSETQ. This CDR3 has 15 amino acids. DNA of the CDR3: TGCGCCAGCAGCCCGGACTATACAAACACAGATACGCAGTATTTT. Protein sequence: CASSPDYTNTDTQYF.

The chain uses TRBV4-3 and TRBJ2-7, with a possible D match to TRBD2 (5 bases). With 0 bases removed from V and 7 bases from J, the gap between germline ends came to 16 bases. Germline V gene sequence: CDR1 LGHNA, CDR2 YSLEER. This CDR3 has 15 residues. CDR3 protein: CASSQDLAGVWEQYF. The CDR3 nucleotides read TGCGCCAGCAGCCAAGATCTGGCCGGGGTTTGGGAGCAGTACTTC.

The rearrangement joins TRBV5-1 to TRBJ2-1; 13 nucleotides match TRBD2. The CDR3 is 16 residues long. Germline CDR1 SGHRS, CDR2 YFSETQ. Trimming took 1 base from V and 7 from J; bases not matched to a gene: 5. The CDR3 spells CASSLKPTSGGNEQFF. The CDR3 DNA reads TGCGCCAGCAGCTTGAAACCGACTAGCGGGGGGAATGAGCAGTTCTTC.

This clone came up once. The chain combines TRBV5-1 with TRBJ2-2; 9 bases align to TRBD2. The germline CDR1 and CDR2 sequences are SGHRS and YFSETQ. The ends lost 0 bases at V and 7 bases at J; junction bases unmatched: 13. The CDR3 consists of 18 residues. This chain's CDR3 is CASSLGGSGGAGGGELFF. Here the CDR3 DNA reads TGCGCCAGCAGCTTGGGAGGTAGCGGGGGCGCTGGAGGCGGGGAGCTGTTTTTT.

The V and J genes are TRBV9 and TRBJ1-1; no reliable D call. Trimming took 0 bases from V and 4 from J, leaving 7 bases between them. The CDR3 runs 13 residues. From germline, CDR1 is SGDLS and CDR2 YYNGEE. The CDR3 sequence is CASSVGAATEAFF. The CDR3 DNA is TGTGCCAGCAGCGTAGGGGCAGCCACTGAAGCTTTCTTT.

V is TRBV7-8 and J is TRBJ1-5; D is perhaps TRBD1 (5 bases). Per germline, CDR1 SGHVS and CDR2 FQNEAQ. This CDR3 comprises 17 residues. The V end lost 7 bases, the J end lost 0 bases, and 19 bases lay between the germline ends. Here the CDR3 DNA reads TGTGCCAGCACCAAAAACCTGGGACTCCATAGCAATCAGCCCCAGCATTTT. This gives the protein CASTKNLGLHSNQPQHF.

The chain combines TRBV4-3 with TRBJ1-2, with 9 bases lining up with TRBD1. After removal of 4 bases from V and 5 bases from J, the junction contained 8 bases not matched to a gene. The CDR3 contains 15 residues. Germline CDR1 reads LGHNA; CDR2 reads YSLEER. CDR3 in amino acids: CASSPRATGGYGYTF. The CDR3 coding sequence is TGCGCCAGCAGCCCAAGGGCGACAGGGGGATATGGCTACACCTTC.

V usage is TRBV5-6 and J usage is TRBJ1-6, with D possibly being TRBD1 (5 bases). V gave up 2 bases and J gave up 7 bases, with 13 bases separating them. This CDR3 has 15 amino acids. Germline assignment: CDR1 SGHDT and CDR2 YYEEEE. CDR3 amino acids: CASSFLGQGNSPLHF. CDR3 nucleotides: TGTGCCAGCAGCTTTTTAGGGCAGGGAAATTCACCCCTCCACTTT.

The J gene is TRBJ1-4, the V gene TRBV4-3; 10 bases line up with TRBD1. Germline CDR1 is LGHNA and CDR2 is YSLEER. Unmatched junction bases numbered 9, after V lost 0 bases and J lost 8 bases. CDR3 length equals 17 residues. The CDR3 DNA sequence: TGCGCCAGCAGCCAAGATTTAAGGGGGGACAGGGGCGAAAAACTGTTTTTT. Its translation: CASSQDLRGDRGEKLFF.